One TCR beta chain is described in this entry. No antigen is known for it. Per-nucleotide qualities are absent, and no much larger clonotype sits a single base away. This sample was taken from a study of T cell responses to AZD1222 COVID-19 vaccine (dated by TCRdb to about 2021). Background for the entire study: AZD1222 recipients given second doses at about 4 weeks or at about 12 weeks were pooled, since spike-specific TCR depth and breadth were not found to differ between the two schedules. TCR sequencing was performed for roughly 240 trial participants, of whom approximately 200 were given two doses of AZD1222 and approximately 25 were given two doses of MenACWY control vaccine. Trial participants were enrolled by age into subgroups of 18-55, 56-69 and 70-plus years, and around 150, 28 and 57 TCR-sequenced participants, respectively, were included in these subgroups. On the study overall, not on this receptor specifically: Reportedly, close to half of the unique spike-specific TCRs recognized epitopes lying outside the regions that are mutated in the B.1.351 and B.1.1.7 variants. The 56-69-year group was small, and its depth increase did not reach significance, likely because of low power. Most participants were white British and females outnumbered males, and the authors suggested that clonal diversity may have been underestimated. The whole spike protein was spanned by vaccine-associated CD4 TCRs, and dominant responses were seen in regions 160-218 and 743-854. Only a handful of AZD1222 recipients were SARS-CoV-2 seropositive at baseline, limiting conclusions about previously exposed vaccinees. Because no samples from the day 14 peak response were available, repertoires could be characterized only after the peak T cell response. Spike-specific TCR breadth and depth rose significantly after two AZD1222 doses compared with day 0 and with MenACWY recipients.

V ends up 4 bases short and J 5 bases short, with an unmatched junction base count of 14. The germline V gene (reference sequence) provides CDR1 LGHDT and CDR2 YNNKEL. The CDR3, from cysteine to phenylalanine, totals 17 residues. The entry retains the CDR3 DNA only, 51 bases that are in frame from base 1. The CDR3 regions of human TCRbeta chains were subjected to immunosequencing. From the authors' description of their analysis: Repertoire TCRs were checked for matches against a reference library of SARS-CoV-2-specific TCRs that had been generated using the MIRA antigen-specificity platform. Breadth meant the fraction of unique TCRs that were SARS-CoV-2-associated, whereas depth meant the fraction of total T cells that were SARS-CoV-2-associated. Using the MIRA data, each spike-specific TCR was mapped to the spike region that the TCR reacts to and placed in a CD4 or CD8 class. Log10-transformed breadth and depth values were compared by one-way ANOVA with Sidak's multiple comparisons tests. The table comes from immuneACCESS by way of TCRdb, which keeps in-frame sequences with V and J called. Part of the clones is missing from these tables; in studies checked, under half for an unresolved V gene and the rest for unknown reasons. From that table come the V and J calls and clone size; the DNA was used to work out D and trimming. Here the sample has tens of thousands of clones; over 85% occur a single time. Of the sample, 4.2% is held by the ten largest clones.

According to the study, the label for this sample's time point signals: baseline before first vaccination. Samples from vaccinated people were obtained from the UK trials COV001 and COV002, which included a single-blind randomized controlled phase 2/3 trial of AZD1222 (ChAdOx1 nCoV-19) in healthy adults. Trial participant PBMC samples were collected at day 0 and day 28 after the second dose for TCRbeta chain sequencing. This sequence was found in an adult in good health. Sequences were derived from peripheral blood, sampled on day 0 of AZD1222 vaccination. The sequence is built from TRBV3-1 (or the pseudogene TRBV3-2) and TRBJ2-3; the junction holds 8 bases that match TRBD2. The DNA reads TGTGCCAGCAGCCCCTACTCCCGGGAGGGCCTGGGAGATACGCAGTATTTT. This sequence encodes CASSPYSREGLGDTQYF.